This TCR beta chain was recorded in a study of PD-L1 blockade in urothelial cancer. Libraries were prepared by immunoSEQ multiplex PCR; TCRdb keeps only in-frame clonotypes and omits some of them. The data contain 98,000 or so clones, 85% to 90% of them singletons. Time point in this sample: pretreatment peripheral blood. Urothelial carcinoma in patients was locally advanced or metastatic. Germline V gives CDR1 KGHSH, CDR2 LQKENI. The CDR3 spans 14 residues. The V gene lost 2 bases and the J gene lost 0 bases, with 5 bases spanning the gap. The rearrangement joins TRBV18 to TRBJ2-4; D is unresolved. The TCR was taken from a man in his sixties with urothelial cancer. The sequences come from PBMCs, collected around atezolizumab (anti-PD-L1) treatment. The CDR3 region is CASSPSGAKNIQYF. The DNA of the CDR3 is TGTGCCAGCTCACCATCAGGAGCCAAAAACATTCAGTACTTC.